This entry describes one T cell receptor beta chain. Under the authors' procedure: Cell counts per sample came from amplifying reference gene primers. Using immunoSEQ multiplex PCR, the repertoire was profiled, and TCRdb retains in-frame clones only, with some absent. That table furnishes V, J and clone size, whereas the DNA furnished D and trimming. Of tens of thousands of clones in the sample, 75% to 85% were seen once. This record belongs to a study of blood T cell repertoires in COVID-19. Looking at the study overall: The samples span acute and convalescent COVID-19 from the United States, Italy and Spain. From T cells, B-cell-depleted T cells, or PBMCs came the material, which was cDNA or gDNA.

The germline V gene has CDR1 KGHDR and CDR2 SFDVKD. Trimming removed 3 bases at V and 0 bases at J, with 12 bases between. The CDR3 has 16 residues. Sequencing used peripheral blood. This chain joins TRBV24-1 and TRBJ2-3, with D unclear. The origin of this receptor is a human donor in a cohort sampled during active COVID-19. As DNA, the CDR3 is TGTGCCACCAGTGATAATTTGGCAAGTAGCACAGATACGCAGTATTTT. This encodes CATSDNLASSTDTQYF.